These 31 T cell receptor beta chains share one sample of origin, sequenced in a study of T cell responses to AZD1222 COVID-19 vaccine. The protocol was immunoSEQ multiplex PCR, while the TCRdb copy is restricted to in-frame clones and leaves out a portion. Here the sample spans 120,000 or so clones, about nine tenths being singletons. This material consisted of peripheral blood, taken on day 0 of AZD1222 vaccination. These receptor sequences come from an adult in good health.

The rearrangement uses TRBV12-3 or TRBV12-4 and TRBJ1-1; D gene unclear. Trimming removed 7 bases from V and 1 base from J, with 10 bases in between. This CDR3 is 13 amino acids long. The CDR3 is CASTPTGNTEAFF. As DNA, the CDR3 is TGTGCCAGCACCCCAACCGGGAACACTGAAGCTTTCTTT.

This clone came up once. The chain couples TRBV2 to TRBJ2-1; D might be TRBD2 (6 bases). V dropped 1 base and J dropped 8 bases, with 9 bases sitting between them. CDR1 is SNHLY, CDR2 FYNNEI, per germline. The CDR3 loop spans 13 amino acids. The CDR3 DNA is TGTGCCAGCAGTGAAGGAGTAGCGGATGAGCAGTTCTTC. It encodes CASSEGVADEQFF.

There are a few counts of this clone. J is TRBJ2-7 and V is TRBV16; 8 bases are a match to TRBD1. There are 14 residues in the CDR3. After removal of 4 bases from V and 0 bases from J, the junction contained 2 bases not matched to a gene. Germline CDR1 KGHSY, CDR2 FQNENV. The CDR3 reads CASSRDRGSYEQYF. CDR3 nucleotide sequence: TGTGCCAGCAGCCGCGACAGGGGCTCCTACGAGCAGTACTTC. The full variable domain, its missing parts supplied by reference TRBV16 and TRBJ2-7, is GEEVAQTPKHLVRGEGQKAKLYCAPIKGHSYVFWYQQVLKNEFKFLISFQNENVFDETGMPKERFSAKCLPNSPCSLEIQATKLEDSAVYFCASSRDRGSYEQYFGPGTRLTVT.

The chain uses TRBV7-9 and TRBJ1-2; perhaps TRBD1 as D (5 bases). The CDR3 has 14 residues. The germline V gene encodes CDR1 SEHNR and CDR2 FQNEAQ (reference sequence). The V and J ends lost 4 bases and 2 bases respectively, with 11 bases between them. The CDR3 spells CASSSRGENYGYTF. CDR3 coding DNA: TGTGCCAGCAGCTCGAGAGGGGAGAACTATGGCTACACCTTC. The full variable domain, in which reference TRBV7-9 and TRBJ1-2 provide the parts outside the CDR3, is DTGVSQNPRHKITKRGQNVTFRCDPISEHNRLYWYRQTLGQGPEFLTYFQNEAQLEKSRLLSDRFSAERPKGSFSTLEIQRTEQGDSAMYLCASSSRGENYGYTFGSGTRLTVV.

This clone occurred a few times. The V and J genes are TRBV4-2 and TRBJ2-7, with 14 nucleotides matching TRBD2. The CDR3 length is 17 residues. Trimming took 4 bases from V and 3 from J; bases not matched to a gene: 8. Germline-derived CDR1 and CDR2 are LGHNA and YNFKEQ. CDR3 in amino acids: CASSPRLAGGGVYEQYF. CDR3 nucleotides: TGTGCCAGCAGCCCCCGACTAGCGGGAGGGGGAGTCTACGAGCAGTACTTC.

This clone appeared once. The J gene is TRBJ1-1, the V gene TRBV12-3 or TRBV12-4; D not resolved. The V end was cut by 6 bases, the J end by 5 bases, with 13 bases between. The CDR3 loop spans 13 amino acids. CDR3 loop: CASSKGPGTEAFF. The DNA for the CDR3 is TGTGCCAGCAGCAAAGGCCCGGGGACTGAAGCTTTCTTT.

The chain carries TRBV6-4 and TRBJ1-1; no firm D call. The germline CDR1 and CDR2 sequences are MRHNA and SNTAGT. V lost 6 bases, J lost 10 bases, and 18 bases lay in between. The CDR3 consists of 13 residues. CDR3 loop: CASRVDLGGRAFF. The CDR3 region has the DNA TGTGCCAGCAGGGTGGACCTCGGAGGTCGAGCTTTCTTT.

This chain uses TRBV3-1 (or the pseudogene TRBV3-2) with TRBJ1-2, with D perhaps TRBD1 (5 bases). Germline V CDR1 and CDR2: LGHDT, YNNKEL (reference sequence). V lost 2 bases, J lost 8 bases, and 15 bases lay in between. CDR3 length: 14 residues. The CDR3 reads CASSQTGVGGGYTF. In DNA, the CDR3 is TGTGCCAGCAGCCAAACGGGGGTCGGAGGCGGCTACACCTTC.

CDR3 coding DNA: TGTGCCAGCAGCTTAGTTTCGCACACCGGGGAGCTGTTTTTT. Translation: CASSLVSHTGELFF. V and J are TRBV11-2 and TRBJ2-2, with unresolved D. The CDR3 runs 14 residues. The V end was cut by 1 base, the J end by 3 bases, with 6 bases between. Germline loops: CDR1 SGHAT, CDR2 FQNNGV.

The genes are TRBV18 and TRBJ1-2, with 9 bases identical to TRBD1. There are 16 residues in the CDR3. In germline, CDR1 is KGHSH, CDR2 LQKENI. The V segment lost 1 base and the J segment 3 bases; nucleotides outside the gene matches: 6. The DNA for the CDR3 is TGTGCCAGCTCACCACAGAGGGACAGGGAACACTATGGCTACACCTTC. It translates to CASSPQRDREHYGYTF.

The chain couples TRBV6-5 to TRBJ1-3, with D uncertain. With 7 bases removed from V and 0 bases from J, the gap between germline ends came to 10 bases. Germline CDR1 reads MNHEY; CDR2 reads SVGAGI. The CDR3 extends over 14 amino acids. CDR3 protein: CASKNQFSGNTIYF. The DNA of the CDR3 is TGTGCCAGCAAAAACCAGTTCTCTGGAAACACCATATATTTT.

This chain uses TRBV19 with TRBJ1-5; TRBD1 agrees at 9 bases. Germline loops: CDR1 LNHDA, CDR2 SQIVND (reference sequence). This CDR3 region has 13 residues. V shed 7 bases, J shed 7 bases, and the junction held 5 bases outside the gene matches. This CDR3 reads CASNKDRGQPQHF. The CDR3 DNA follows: TGTGCCAGTAATAAGGACAGGGGCCAGCCCCAGCATTTT.

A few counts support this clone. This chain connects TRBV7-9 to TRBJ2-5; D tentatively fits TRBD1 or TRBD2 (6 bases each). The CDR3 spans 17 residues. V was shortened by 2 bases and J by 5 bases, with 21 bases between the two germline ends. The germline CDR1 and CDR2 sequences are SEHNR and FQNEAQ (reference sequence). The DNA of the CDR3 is TGTGCCAGCAGCTTAACCGACAGGACCTTTCGGGGGGAGACCCAGTACTTC. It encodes CASSLTDRTFRGETQYF.

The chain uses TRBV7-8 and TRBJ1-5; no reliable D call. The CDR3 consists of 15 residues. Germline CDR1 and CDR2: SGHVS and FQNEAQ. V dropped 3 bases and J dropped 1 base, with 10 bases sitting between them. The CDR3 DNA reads TGTGCCAGCAGCTTCCATTCGAGGAGCAATCAGCCCCAGCATTTT. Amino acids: CASSFHSRSNQPQHF.

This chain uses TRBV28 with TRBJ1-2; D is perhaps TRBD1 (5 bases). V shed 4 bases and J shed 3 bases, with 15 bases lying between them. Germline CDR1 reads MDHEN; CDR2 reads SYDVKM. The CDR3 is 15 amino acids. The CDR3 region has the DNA TGTGCCAGCAGTTCGCTCGGGACGGCTCACTATGGCTACACCTTC. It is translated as CASSSLGTAHYGYTF.

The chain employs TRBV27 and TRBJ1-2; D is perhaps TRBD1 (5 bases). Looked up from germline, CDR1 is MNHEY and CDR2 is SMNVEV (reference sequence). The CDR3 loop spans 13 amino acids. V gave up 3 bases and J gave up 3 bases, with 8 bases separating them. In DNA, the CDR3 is TGTGCCAGCAGTTTTGACAGCCACTATGGCTACACCTTC. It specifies CASSFDSHYGYTF.

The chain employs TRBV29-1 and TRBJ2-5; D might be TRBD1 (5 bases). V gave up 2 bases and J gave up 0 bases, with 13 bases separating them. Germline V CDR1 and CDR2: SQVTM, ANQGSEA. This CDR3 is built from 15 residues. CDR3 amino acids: CSVERRPGYQETQYF. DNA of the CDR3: TGCAGCGTTGAAAGAAGGCCAGGGTACCAAGAGACCCAGTACTTC.

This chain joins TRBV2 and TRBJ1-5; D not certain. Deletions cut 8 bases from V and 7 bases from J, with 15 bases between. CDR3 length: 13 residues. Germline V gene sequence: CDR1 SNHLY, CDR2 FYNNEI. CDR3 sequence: CASSWGAEQPQHF. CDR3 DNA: TGTGCCAGCTCTTGGGGTGCGGAGCAGCCCCAGCATTTT.

The CDR3 nucleotides read TGCGCCAGCAGCTTGGATGGGGGCCGGAATGGAAACACCATATATTTT. Its translation is CASSLDGGRNGNTIYF. The chain has TRBV5-1 and TRBJ1-3, with D possibly TRBD1 on 6 matching bases. CDR1 SGHRS and CDR2 YFSETQ come from the germline V gene. The CDR3 is 16 amino acids. V was pared by 0 bases and J by 3 bases, with 13 bases between.

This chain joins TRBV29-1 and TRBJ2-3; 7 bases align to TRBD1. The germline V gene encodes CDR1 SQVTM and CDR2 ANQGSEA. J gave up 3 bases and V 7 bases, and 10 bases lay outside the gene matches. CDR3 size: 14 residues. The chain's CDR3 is CSGQTGWGTDTQYF. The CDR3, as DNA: TGCAGCGGGCAGACAGGGTGGGGTACAGATACGCAGTATTTT.

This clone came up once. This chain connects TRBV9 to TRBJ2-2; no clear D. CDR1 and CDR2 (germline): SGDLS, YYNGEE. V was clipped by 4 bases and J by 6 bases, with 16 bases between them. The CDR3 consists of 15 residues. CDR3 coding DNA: TGTGCCAGCAGCCCCGGTGGCTACTCCCCCGGGGAGCTGTTTTTT. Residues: CASSPGGYSPGELFF.

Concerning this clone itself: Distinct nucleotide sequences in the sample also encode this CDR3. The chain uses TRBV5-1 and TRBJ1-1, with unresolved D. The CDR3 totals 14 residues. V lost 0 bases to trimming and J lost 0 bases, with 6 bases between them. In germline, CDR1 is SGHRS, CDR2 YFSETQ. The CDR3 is CASSLGTVNTEAFF. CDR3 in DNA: TGCGCCAGCAGCTTGGGGACGGTGAACACTGAAGCTTTCTTT.

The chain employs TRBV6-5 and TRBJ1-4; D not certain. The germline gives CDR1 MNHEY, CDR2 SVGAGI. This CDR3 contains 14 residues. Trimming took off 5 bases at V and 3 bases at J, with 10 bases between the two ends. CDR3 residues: CASSRSASNEKLFF. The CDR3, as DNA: TGTGCCAGCAGTCGTAGTGCCTCTAATGAAAAACTGTTTTTT.

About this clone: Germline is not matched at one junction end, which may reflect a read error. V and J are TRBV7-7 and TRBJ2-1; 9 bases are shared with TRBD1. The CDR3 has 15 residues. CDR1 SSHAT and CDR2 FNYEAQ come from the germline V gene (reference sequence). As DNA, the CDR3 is TGTGCTAGCAGCTTAGGACAGGGGCGTCACAATGAGCAGTTCTTC. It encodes CASSLGQGRHNEQFF.

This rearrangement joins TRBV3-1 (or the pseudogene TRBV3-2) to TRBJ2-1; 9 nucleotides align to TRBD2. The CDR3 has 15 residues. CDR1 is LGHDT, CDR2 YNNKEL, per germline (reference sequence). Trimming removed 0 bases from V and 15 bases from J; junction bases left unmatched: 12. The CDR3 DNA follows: TGTGCCAGCAGCCAAGATGGGGGAAGAGCGGGAGGTCGGTTCTTC. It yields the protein CASSQDGGRAGGRFF.

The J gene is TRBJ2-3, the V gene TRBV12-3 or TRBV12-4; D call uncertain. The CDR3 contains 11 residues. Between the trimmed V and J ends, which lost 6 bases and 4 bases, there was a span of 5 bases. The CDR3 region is CASRLSDTQYF. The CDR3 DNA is TGTGCCAGCAGGCTTTCAGATACGCAGTATTTT.

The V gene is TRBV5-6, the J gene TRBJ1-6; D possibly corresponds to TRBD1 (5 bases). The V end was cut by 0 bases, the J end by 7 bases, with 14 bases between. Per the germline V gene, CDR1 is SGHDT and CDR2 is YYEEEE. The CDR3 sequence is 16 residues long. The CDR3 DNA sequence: TGTGCCAGCAGCTTGGGACCAGGGATTAGGAATTCACCCCTCCACTTT. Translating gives CASSLGPGIRNSPLHF.

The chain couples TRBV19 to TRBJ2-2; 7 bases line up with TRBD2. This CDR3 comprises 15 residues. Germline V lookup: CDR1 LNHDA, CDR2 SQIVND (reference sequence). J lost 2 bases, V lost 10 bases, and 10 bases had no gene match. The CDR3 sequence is CATGGLAANTGELFF. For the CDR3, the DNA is TGTGCCACTGGCGGGCTAGCGGCTAACACCGGGGAGCTGTTTTTT.

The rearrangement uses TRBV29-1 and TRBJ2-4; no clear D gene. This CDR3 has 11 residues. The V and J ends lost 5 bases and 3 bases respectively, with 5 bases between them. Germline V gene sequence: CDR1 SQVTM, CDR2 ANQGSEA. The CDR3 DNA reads TGCAGCGTTCAGTACAAAAACATTCAGTACTTC. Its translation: CSVQYKNIQYF.

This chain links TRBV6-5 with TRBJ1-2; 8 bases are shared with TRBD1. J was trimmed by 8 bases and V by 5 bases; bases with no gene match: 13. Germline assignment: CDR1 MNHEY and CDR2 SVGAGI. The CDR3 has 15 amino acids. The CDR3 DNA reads TGTGCCAGCAGTACCCGAGACAGGGGAGGGAGCGGCTACACCTTC. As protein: CASSTRDRGGSGYTF.

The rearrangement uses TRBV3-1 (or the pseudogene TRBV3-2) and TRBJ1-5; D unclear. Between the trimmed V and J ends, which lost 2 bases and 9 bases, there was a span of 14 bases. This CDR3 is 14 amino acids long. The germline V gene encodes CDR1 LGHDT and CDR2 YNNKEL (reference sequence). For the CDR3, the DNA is TGTGCCAGCAGCCAACGGTCGGCGTTAAGGCCCCAGCATTTT. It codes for CASSQRSALRPQHF.